The rows below give T cell receptor beta chains drawn from one sample of a study of cytomegalovirus exposure and HLA in healthy donors. The protocol was immunoSEQ multiplex PCR, while the TCRdb copy is restricted to in-frame clones and leaves out a portion. Here the sample spans 75,000 to 95,000 clones, around 89% being singletons. Sequencing was carried out using PBMCs. The source is a man younger than 30 in good health and CMV-seronegative. Each CDR3 is given with its conserved first and last residue. Each record gives: V gene, D gene, J gene, CDR3 protein, CDR3 DNA. The D gene is left open where the match is weak.

TRBV7-9	TRBD2	TRBJ2-7	CASSFGTSGQTYEQYF	TGTGCCAGCAGCTTCGGGACTAGCGGACAGACCTACGAGCAGTACTTC
TRBV5-1	.	TRBJ2-5	CASSLWVGSSETQYF	TGCGCCAGCAGCTTGTGGGTGGGGAGTAGCGAGACCCAGTACTTC
TRBV27	.	TRBJ2-1	CASRNSYNEQFF	TGTGCCAGCCGTAACTCCTACAATGAGCAGTTCTTC
TRBV11-3	TRBD1	TRBJ2-1	CASSPLDRVNEQFF	TGTGCCAGCAGCCCCCTCGACAGGGTTAATGAGCAGTTCTTC
TRBV7-6	TRBD2	TRBJ2-3	CAAYGREITDTQYF	TGTGCCGCCTATGGGCGGGAGATTACAGATACGCAGTATTTT
TRBV27	.	TRBJ1-6	CASTFGGNSPLHF	TGTGCCAGCACTTTCGGGGGAAATTCACCCCTCCACTTT
TRBV7-9	TRBD2	TRBJ2-3	CASSVGLAGGTDTQYF	TGTGCCAGCAGCGTGGGACTAGCGGGGGGCACAGATACGCAGTATTTT
TRBV7-2	.	TRBJ2-7	CASSLAIPFYEQYF	TGTGCCAGCAGCTTAGCCATCCCCTTCTACGAGCAGTACTTC
TRBV14	.	TRBJ1-2	CASSPTITASYGYTF	TGTGCCAGCAGCCCCACAATCACAGCTTCCTATGGCTACACCTTC
TRBV9	.	TRBJ2-1	CASSPMGRGEQFF	TGTGCCAGCAGCCCCATGGGGCGTGGTGAGCAGTTCTTC
TRBV7-8	TRBD2	TRBJ2-1	CASSELPGLALNNEQFF	TGTGCCAGCAGTGAACTTCCGGGACTAGCTTTAAACAATGAGCAGTTCTTC
TRBV28	.	TRBJ1-6	CASSLGGLDSPLHF	TGTGCCAGCAGTTTGGGGGGGCTGGATTCACCCCTCCACTTT
TRBV28	.	TRBJ1-4	CASAGQGLEKLFF	TGTGCCAGCGCTGGGCAGGGACTTGAAAAACTGTTTTTT
TRBV19	.	TRBJ2-2	CASSIGTAGPTGELFF	TGTGCCAGTAGTATAGGGACAGCAGGACCCACCGGGGAGCTGTTTTTT
TRBV4-1	.	TRBJ2-7	CASSQGEGRGEQYF	TGCGCCAGCAGCCAAGGAGAGGGCCGTGGCGAGCAGTACTTC
TRBV9	.	TRBJ1-1	CASSVVGGFNTEAFF	TGTGCCAGCAGCGTAGTAGGGGGATTCAACACTGAAGCTTTCTTT
TRBV2	.	TRBJ2-1	CASRALDFRSSYNEQFF	TGTGCCAGCAGAGCACTGGACTTTAGAAGCTCCTACAATGAGCAGTTCTTC
TRBV4-3	.	TRBJ2-7	CASSQDLLAGAYEQYF	TGCGCCAGCAGCCAAGATCTTTTGGCGGGCGCCTACGAGCAGTACTTC
TRBV5-4	.	TRBJ2-1	CASSPSASSYNEQFF	TGTGCCAGCAGCCCGAGCGCTAGCTCCTACAATGAGCAGTTCTTC
TRBV10-3	.	TRBJ1-1	CAIGGAGNTEAFF	TGTGCCATAGGGGGGGCGGGGAACACTGAAGCTTTCTTT
TRBV5-1	.	TRBJ1-3	CASSATGRVPGNTIYF	TGCGCCAGCAGCGCCACCGGTCGGGTACCTGGAAACACCATATATTTT
TRBV11-2	.	TRBJ2-1	CASSLTTYNEQFF	TGTGCCAGCAGCTTAACAACCTACAATGAGCAGTTCTTC
TRBV9	.	TRBJ2-3	CASSVVAGQTDTQYF	TGTGCCAGCAGCGTAGTGGCGGGACAGACAGATACGCAGTATTTT